In this sample, the clone carrying this T cell receptor (beta chain) turned up many times. Germline lookup yields CDR1 DFQATT and CDR2 SNEGSKA (reference sequence). Trimming took 4 bases from V and 0 from J, leaving 16 bases between them. This CDR3 has 17 amino acids. The sample originates from a study of early T cells in non-severe SARS-CoV-2 infection. Overall study context: The authors sequenced bulk RNA from unsorted whole blood, leaving chains unpaired.

From the 5' RACE reads, TCRdb called clonotypes with MiXCR, one entry per CDR3 protein. The sample yields some 70,000 distinct CDR3 sequences, 4% to 5.5% seen once. This receptor was identified in an adult who was a healthcare worker with PCR-confirmed SARS-CoV-2 infection or an uninfected control (not recorded which). The V call is TRBV20-1, the J call TRBJ1-6; no clear D. The sample taken for sequencing was whole blood. The CDR3 protein is CSAIRGQLSSYNSPLHF. CDR3 DNA sequence: TGCAGTGCTATCCGTGGGCAGCTGAGCTCCTATAATTCACCCCTCCACTTT.